This T cell receptor (beta chain) emerged from a study of CD8+ T cells in alopecia areata. Study findings and constraints: A large proportion of expanded lesional clones were detected persisting in scalp and blood during tofacitinib.

The treatment: oral pan-JAK inhibitor, 5-10 mg twice daily. It was cDNA, reverse transcribed from extracted RNA, that served as the sequencing template. Profiling relied on immunoSEQ multiplex PCR, and the TCRdb table lists in-frame clones only, not all of them. In the table there are approximately 280,000 clones, roughly 60% of which are singletons. This clone was observed a few times. Its specificity is unknown. The specimen comprised CD4+ T cells sorted from blood, sampled at week 24, from a patient treated with tofacitinib. This sequence was found in a human donor with alopecia areata.

CDR3 in DNA: TGCGCCAGCAGCCAAGTCGCACGGAAGGGGTGGGGGGAGCTGTTTTTT. Encoded protein: CASSQVARKGWGELFF. This chain connects TRBV4-1 to TRBJ2-2, with D perhaps TRBD1 (5 bases). CDR1 and CDR2 from the germline V gene are MGHRA and YSYEKL. This CDR3 is 16 amino acids long. The V and J ends lost 1 base and 8 bases respectively, with 17 bases between them.